What follows are 17 T cell receptor beta chains derived from one specimen sequenced in a study of blood T cell repertoires in COVID-19. This table comes from immunoSEQ multiplex PCR, and its TCRdb copy is limited to in-frame clones, with some not included. Of 150,000 to 200,000 clones listed, approximately 80% were seen once; the top ten hold roughly 13%. The sample consisted of PBMCs or T cells enriched from blood (not recorded which). The receptors originated from an older woman who had recovered from COVID-19.

The rearrangement links TRBV9 to TRBJ2-2, with 13 bases fitting TRBD2. There are 15 residues in the CDR3. Germline loops: CDR1 SGDLS, CDR2 YYNGEE. The V and J ends lost 2 bases and 8 bases, in that order; junction bases with no gene match: 3. CDR3 amino acids: CASSVTSGGPGELFF. In DNA form, the CDR3 reads TGTGCCAGCAGCGTGACTAGCGGGGGGCCAGGGGAGCTGTTTTTT.

V gene TRBV14 combines with J gene TRBJ2-7; 8 positions match TRBD1. Per germline, CDR1 SGHDN and CDR2 FVKESK. Trimming at V came to 5 bases and at J to 6 bases, leaving 9 bases not matched to a gene. The CDR3 consists of 14 residues. As DNA, the CDR3 is TGTGCCAGCAGCTTTAGAGACAGGGGAGGCGAGCAGTACTTC. Its protein is CASSFRDRGGEQYF. The whole variable domain, remainder taken from reference TRBV14 and TRBJ2-7, is EAGVTQFPSHSVIEKGQTVTLRCDPISGHDNLYWYRRVMGKEIKFLLHFVKESKQDESGMPNNRFLAERTGGTYSTLKVQPAELEDSGVYFCASSFRDRGGEQYFGPGTRLTVT.

The J gene is TRBJ2-3, the V gene TRBV24-1; D perhaps matches TRBD1 (5 bases). V shed 2 bases and J shed 7 bases, with 15 bases lying between them. The CDR3 totals 15 residues. Germline values: CDR1 KGHDR, CDR2 SFDVKD. The CDR3 DNA sequence: TGTGCCACCAGTGATTCAAGGGGCCCGTCGAATACGCAGTATTTT. This translates into CATSDSRGPSNTQYF.

The rearrangement uses TRBV19 and TRBJ1-1; TRBD1 matches 9 bases. The CDR3 runs to 17 residues. V shed 3 bases and J 6 bases; nucleotides not matched to a gene: 14. Germline V lookup: CDR1 LNHDA, CDR2 SQIVND (reference sequence). CDR3 DNA: TGTGCCAGTAGTATTAGTAGCCCGGGACAGGGAAGGGCTGAAGCTTTCTTT. Its protein product is CASSISSPGQGRAEAFF. Supplemented by reference TRBV19 and TRBJ1-1, the full variable domain reads DGGITQSPKYLFRKEGQNVTLSCEQNLNHDAMYWYRQDPGQGLRLIYYSQIVNDFQKGDIAEGYSVSREKKESFPLTVTSAQKNPTAFYLCASSISSPGQGRAEAFFGQGTRLTVV.

The chain links TRBV3-1 (or the pseudogene TRBV3-2) to TRBJ2-7; tentative D call: TRBD2 (5 bases). Germline V gene sequence: CDR1 LGHDT, CDR2 YNNKEL (reference sequence). This CDR3 is 15 amino acids long. Trimming shortened V by 1 base and J by 4 bases, and 14 bases separated the two germline ends. The CDR3 loop reads CASSQGGSREYEQYF. The CDR3 nucleotides are TGTGCCAGCAGCCAAGGTGGGTCACGGGAATACGAGCAGTACTTC.

This clone came up once. The chain carries TRBV5-1 and TRBJ2-1; 11 nucleotides match TRBD2. The J segment lost 4 bases and the V segment lost 0 bases, leaving 6 bases of the junction unmatched. Germline V gene lookup returns CDR1 SGHRS and CDR2 YFSETQ. There are 17 residues in the CDR3. CDR3 region: CASSLVGTSGRYNEQFF. In DNA, the CDR3 is TGCGCCAGCAGCTTGGTGGGCACTAGCGGGAGATACAATGAGCAGTTCTTC.

This clone occurred a few times. The V gene is TRBV5-1, the J gene TRBJ2-7; the D gene is possibly TRBD1 (5 bases). Germline V gene lookup returns CDR1 SGHRS and CDR2 YFSETQ. Trimming pared 4 bases from V and 4 bases from J, leaving 21 bases between. The CDR3 spans 16 residues. CDR3 residues: CASSPSGWGSIYEQYF. In nucleotides, the CDR3 is TGCGCCAGCAGCCCATCAGGGTGGGGTTCTATTTACGAGCAGTACTTC.

This chain connects TRBV2 to TRBJ2-1; TRBD2 matches 11 bases. The CDR3 loop spans 15 amino acids. Germline CDR1 and CDR2: SNHLY and FYNNEI. Losses at the gene ends were 6 bases for V and 7 bases for J; bases not matched to a gene: 8. CDR3 coding DNA: TGTGCCAGCAGACCGCTAGCGGGAGGTAGAAATGAGCAGTTCTTC. It encodes CASRPLAGGRNEQFF.

Written as DNA, the CDR3 is TGTGCCATCAGAGCCACGACAGGGGGACCTGGAAACACCATATATTTT. Translation gives CAIRATTGGPGNTIYF. J is TRBJ1-3 and V is TRBV10-3; TRBD1 agrees at 9 bases. The J segment lost 2 bases and the V segment lost 6 bases, leaving 8 bases of the junction unmatched. Germline loops: CDR1 ENHRY, CDR2 SYGVKD. The CDR3 contains 16 residues.

This chain links TRBV5-4 with TRBJ2-7, with 10 nucleotides matching TRBD2. This CDR3 contains 15 residues. Germline CDR1 and CDR2: SGHNT and YYREEE (reference sequence). J lost 3 bases, V lost 4 bases, and 7 bases had no gene match. The CDR3 sequence is CASSPGTSASYEQYF. The CDR3 DNA reads as TGTGCCAGCAGCCCGGGGACTAGCGCCAGCTACGAGCAGTACTTC. The whole variable domain, filled in from reference TRBV5-4 and TRBJ2-7, reads ETGVTQSPTHLIKTRGQQVTLRCSSQSGHNTVSWYQQALGQGPQFIFQYYREEENGRGNFPPRFSGLQFPNYSSELNVNALELDDSALYLCASSPGTSASYEQYFGPGTRLTVT.

The gene calls are TRBV6-1 and TRBJ2-3, with 11 nucleotides matching TRBD1. Germline trimming cut 2 bases from V and 5 bases from J; bases unmatched to any gene: 3. Germline V gives CDR1 MNHNS, CDR2 SASEGT. There are 15 residues in the CDR3. In nucleotides, the CDR3 is TGTGCCAGCAGTGAACCGGGACAGGGGGAAGATACGCAGTATTTT. Protein sequence: CASSEPGQGEDTQYF.

In regard to this clone: Other DNA variants within this sample encode the same CDR3. The chain joins TRBV9 to TRBJ1-2, with D possibly matching TRBD1 (6 bases). The CDR3 is 13 residues long. Germline V gene data show CDR1 as SGDLS and CDR2 as YYNGEE. The V end lost 3 bases, the J end lost 5 bases, and 11 bases lay between the germline ends. The CDR3 DNA sequence: TGTGCCAGCAGCGAGGGGCAGGGGTATGGCTACACCTTC. Translation: CASSEGQGYGYTF.

This chain uses TRBV7-8 with TRBJ1-5; D is possibly TRBD1 (6 bases). Germline assignment: CDR1 SGHVS and CDR2 FQNEAQ. This CDR3 comprises 13 residues. Trimming removed 5 bases from V and 4 bases from J, with 9 bases in between. This CDR3 reads CASSVDRNQPQHF. For the CDR3, the DNA is TGTGCCAGCAGCGTCGACAGGAATCAGCCCCAGCATTTT.

This clone was seen once. This chain connects TRBV30 to TRBJ2-2; tentatively, D is TRBD1 (5 bases). CDR3 length equals 15 residues. Deletions cut 4 bases from V and 1 base from J, with 13 bases between. Germline loops: CDR1 GTSNPN, CDR2 SVGIG (reference sequence). This CDR3 is CAWNLGQLNTGELFF. In nucleotides, the CDR3 is TGTGCCTGGAATCTCGGACAATTGAACACCGGGGAGCTGTTTTTT.

This sequence joins TRBV11-1 and TRBJ2-3; 7 nucleotides align to TRBD2. Germline V gene lookup returns CDR1 SGHAT and CDR2 FQDESV (reference sequence). The CDR3 extends over 15 amino acids. The V gene end was trimmed by 5 bases and the J gene end by 1 base; junction bases not matched to a gene: 6. CDR3 nucleotides: TGTGCCAGCAGCCAAAGGCTAGCGGGCACAGATACGCAGTATTTT. This encodes CASSQRLAGTDTQYF.

This clone was counted once. V gene TRBV10-3 combines with J gene TRBJ1-1, with D perhaps TRBD1 (5 bases). The CDR3 loop spans 14 amino acids. CDR1 and CDR2 (germline): ENHRY, SYGVKD. Trimming shortened V by 11 bases and J by 4 bases, and 20 bases separated the two germline ends. The CDR3 loop is CAARGGAAATEAFF. The CDR3 DNA reads as TGTGCCGCTCGCGGAGGGGCCGCGGCCACTGAAGCTTTCTTT.

The chain joins TRBV7-2 to TRBJ1-5; D is undetermined. V lost 5 bases and J lost 0, with 11 bases in between. The CDR3 sequence is 15 residues long. The germline CDR1 and CDR2 sequences are SGHTA and FQGNSA. The CDR3 nucleotides are TGTGCCAGCAGCCCATACATCAATAGCAATCAGCCCCAGCATTTT. This translates into CASSPYINSNQPQHF.